This T cell receptor beta chain was sequenced during a study of glioma-infiltrating T cells. Regarding the study as a whole: Tissue-blood divergence was below expectation in non-neoplastic patients, above in gliomas.

Using RNA template, CDR3s of TCR alpha and beta were amplified with iRepertoire arm-PCR. One-step reverse transcription and amplification started from around 100-400 ng of tissue mRNA or PBMC total RNA. TCRdb fed the multiplex PCR reads into MiXCR, producing one record per CDR3 protein. The table includes approximately 120,000 distinct CDR3 sequences, less than 30% detected once. In this sample, this clonotype turned up many times. The antigen is undetermined. The sequence derives from a human donor with low-grade glioma or glioblastoma, undergoing nonglioma brain surgery, or in good health (not recorded which). What was sequenced was glioma tissue, nonneoplastic brain tissue, or PBMCs (not recorded which).

CDR3 nucleotide sequence: TGTGCCACCGGAAGCCCGGGAGTCACAGGCGCGGAGACCCAGTACTTC. It is translated as CATGSPGVTGAETQYF. The chain carries TRBV24-1 and TRBJ2-5; D may be TRBD2 (6 bases). The CDR3 contains 16 residues. V was shortened by 9 bases and J by 5 bases, with 24 bases between the two germline ends. Per the germline V gene, CDR1 is KGHDR and CDR2 is SFDVKD.